Listed below are T cell receptor beta chains from one sample, sequenced in a study of blood T cell repertoires in COVID-19. Assay: immunoSEQ multiplex PCR; the TCRdb copy retains only in-frame clones and omits some. The profile shows some 250,000 clones, about four fifths of them singletons. Material: peripheral blood. These TCRs come from a young woman with acute or convalescent COVID-19. The CDR3 runs from the conserved cysteine through the conserved F or W. A D gene is named only where the DNA matches it firmly. The size field is filled for only some rows; it gives once, few, many or a size class.

>TRBJ2-7|.|.|TRBV21-1
CASSKALGSLVHEQYF
TGTGCCAGCAGCAAAGCGCTCGGGAGCTTGGTCCACGAGCAGTACTTC
>TRBJ2-5|TRBD1|.|TRBV24-1
CATSGSGTGEETQYF
TGTGCCACCAGTGGTTCCGGGACAGGGGAGGAGACCCAGTACTTC
>TRBJ1-3|.|.|TRBV6-5
CASQDSSSGNTIYF
TGTGCCAGTCAAGACAGCAGCTCTGGAAACACCATATATTTT
>TRBJ1-4|TRBD1|.|TRBV7-2
CASSPRQGITNEKLFF
TGTGCCAGCAGCCCTCGACAGGGAATAACTAATGAAAAACTGTTTTTT
>TRBJ1-5|.|.|TRBV23-1
CASSQSLRQRGTAQHF
TGCGCCAGCAGTCAAAGTCTACGACAGCGGGGTACGGCCCAGCATTTT
>TRBJ2-3|.|.|TRBV18
CASSPPNGEQDTQYF
TGTGCCAGCTCACCACCGAACGGGGAGCAAGATACGCAGTATTTT
>TRBJ2-1|TRBD2|few|TRBV7-2
CASSLPGGREQFF
TGTGCCAGCAGCTTACCGGGAGGACGTGAGCAGTTCTTC
>TRBJ2-7|TRBD2|once|TRBV6-2/TRBV6-3
CASSYRRTSARGKSSYEQYF
TGTGCCAGCAGTTACCGTCGGACTAGCGCGAGAGGGAAAAGCTCCTACGAGCAGTACTTC
>TRBJ2-7|.|.|TRBV7-8
CASSLARVSVGHEQYF
TGTGCCAGCAGCTTAGCGCGGGTTAGCGTAGGCCACGAGCAGTACTTC
>TRBJ2-3|TRBD2|once|TRBV7-2
CASSLASGSLGDTQYF
TGTGCCAGCAGCTTAGCTAGCGGGAGCTTAGGGGATACGCAGTATTTT
>TRBJ2-1|.|.|TRBV21-1
CASSKDRGDYESSYNEQFF
TGTGCCAGCAGCAAAGACAGGGGGGACTACGAGAGCTCCTACAATGAGCAGTTCTTC
>TRBJ2-1|TRBD2|.|TRBV11-3
CASSLASGRAPSYNEQFF
TGTGCCAGCAGCTTAGCATCCGGGAGGGCCCCCTCCTACAATGAGCAGTTCTTC
>TRBJ2-7|.|.|TRBV28
CASSLNTGRGYEQYF
TGTGCCAGCAGTTTAAATACAGGGAGAGGCTACGAGCAGTACTTC
>TRBJ2-3|.|.|TRBV21-1
CASSKGASGRAMADTQYF
TGTGCCAGCAGCAAAGGGGCTAGCGGGAGGGCCATGGCAGATACGCAGTATTTT
>TRBJ2-3|.|once|TRBV5-1
CASSFSVVGDKHADTQYF
TGCGCCAGCAGCTTTAGTGTGGTGGGGGACAAACACGCAGATACGCAGTATTTT
>TRBJ2-1|TRBD2|.|TRBV18
CASSALAGVGNEQFF
TGTGCCAGCTCGGCCCTAGCGGGAGTAGGCAATGAGCAGTTCTTC
>TRBJ2-3|TRBD2|.|TRBV4-1
CASSQASGRARGTDTQYF
TGCGCCAGCAGCCAAGCTAGCGGGAGGGCCAGAGGTACAGATACGCAGTATTTT
>TRBJ1-5|.|once|TRBV5-1
CASSLEAGSRPQHF
TGCGCCAGCAGCTTGGAGGCAGGTAGTCGGCCCCAGCATTTT
>TRBJ1-3|TRBD1|.|TRBV5-4
CATRGDRVGTIYF
TGTGCAACCCGTGGGGACAGGGTCGGCACCATATATTTT
>TRBJ1-5|TRBD1|.|TRBV24-1
CATSESGTGRQPQHF
TGTGCCACCAGTGAATCCGGGACAGGGCGACAGCCCCAGCATTTT
>TRBJ2-7|TRBD1|.|TRBV7-2
CASSPDRGAYEQYF
TGTGCCAGCAGTCCGGACAGGGGGGCGTACGAGCAGTACTTC
>TRBJ1-1|TRBD1|.|TRBV11-2
CASSSGQGVMNTEAFF
TGTGCCAGCAGCTCAGGACAGGGGGTAATGAACACTGAAGCTTTCTTT
>TRBJ1-2|.|.|TRBV28
CASSRGGRMDGYTF
TGTGCCAGCAGTCGGGGGGGCCGTATGGATGGCTACACCTTC
>TRBJ1-4|.|.|TRBV7-9
CASSPIREATNEKLFF
TGTGCCAGCAGCCCGATCAGGGAGGCAACTAATGAAAAACTGTTTTTT
>TRBJ2-7|.|.|TRBV7-9
CASSLDSHEQYF
TGTGCCAGCAGCCTGGACAGCCACGAGCAGTACTTC
>TRBJ2-7|TRBD2|.|TRBV7-9
CASSPPGGRVPPYEQYF
TGTGCCAGCAGCCCGCCGGGGGGTCGGGTACCCCCCTACGAGCAGTACTTC
>TRBJ2-5|TRBD2|.|TRBV20-1
CSASVAASGRIQETQYF
TGCAGTGCTAGTGTAGCGGCTAGCGGGAGGATTCAAGAGACCCAGTACTTC
>TRBJ2-5|TRBD1|.|TRBV5-1
CASSLRQGETQYF
TGCGCCAGCAGCTTAAGACAGGGCGAGACCCAGTACTTC
>TRBJ1-1|.|.|TRBV29-1
CSVAWARPDTEAFF
TGCAGCGTTGCTTGGGCCCGCCCGGACACTGAAGCTTTCTTT
>TRBJ1-5|TRBD1|once|TRBV19
CASSTNPIGQGNQPQHF
TGTGCCAGTAGTACCAACCCAATCGGACAGGGGAATCAGCCCCAGCATTTT
>TRBJ2-3|.|.|TRBV7-2
CASSLELDFAQYF
TGTGCCAGCAGCTTAGAACTAGATTTTGCGCAGTATTTT
>TRBJ1-2|TRBD1|.|TRBV7-2
CASSLGQGGANYGYTF
TGTGCCAGCAGCTTAGGACAGGGGGGAGCTAACTATGGCTACACCTTC
>TRBJ2-5|.|.|TRBV3-1/TRBV3-2
CASSQGPAGWAAGGSETQYF
TGTGCCAGCAGCCAAGGCCCGGCGGGATGGGCCGCAGGGGGGTCAGAGACCCAGTACTTC
>TRBJ2-7|TRBD2|.|TRBV15
CATSRDVAASGTYEQYF
TGTGCCACCAGCAGAGATGTAGCGGCTAGCGGGACCTACGAGCAGTACTTC
>TRBJ2-5|TRBD1|once|TRBV28
CASSTTGTGASETQYF
TGTGCCAGCAGCACCACCGGGACAGGGGCATCGGAGACCCAGTACTTC
>TRBJ2-7|TRBD2|.|TRBV6-5
CASSYGLAAYEQYF
TGTGCCAGCAGTTACGGACTAGCTGCCTACGAGCAGTACTTC
>TRBJ1-2|.|.|TRBV6-6
CASSYSSGDGYGYTF
TGTGCCAGCAGTTACTCGTCAGGGGATGGCTATGGCTACACCTTC
>TRBJ1-2|.|.|TRBV5-1
CASSLVLAGGNYGYTF
TGCGCCAGCAGCTTGGTTTTAGCAGGAGGTAACTATGGCTACACCTTC
>TRBJ2-3|.|.|TRBV5-1
CASSLVVSTDTQYF
TGCGCCAGCAGCTTGGTTGTAAGCACAGATACGCAGTATTTT
>TRBJ2-7|TRBD1|.|TRBV28
CASSLTGTGGYEQYF
TGTGCCAGCAGTTTAACCGGGACAGGGGGCTACGAGCAGTACTTC
>TRBJ1-4|.|.|TRBV13
CASSSYGAGDNEKLFF
TGTGCCAGCAGCTCTTATGGGGCAGGAGATAATGAAAAACTGTTTTTT
>TRBJ2-1|TRBD2|.|TRBV19
CASSMPAGGVDEQFF
TGTGCCAGTAGTATGCCAGCGGGAGGTGTCGATGAGCAGTTCTTC
>TRBJ2-5|.|.|TRBV7-2
CASSSQGFKGTQYF
TGTGCCAGCAGCTCCCAGGGGTTCAAGGGGACCCAGTACTTC
>TRBJ1-3|.|.|TRBV19
CASSIAGSGNTIYF
TGTGCCAGTAGTATCGCAGGCTCTGGAAACACCATATATTTT
>TRBJ2-7|TRBD1|.|TRBV7-6
CASSARQGGPYEQYF
TGTGCCAGCAGCGCCAGACAGGGGGGCCCCTACGAGCAGTACTTC
>TRBJ1-4|.|.|TRBV5-1
CASSLPGEKLFF
TGCGCCAGCAGCCTCCCGGGGGAAAAACTGTTTTTT
>TRBJ2-5|TRBD1|.|TRBV7-6
CASSSGQAWRETQYF
TGTGCCAGCAGCTCGGGACAGGCTTGGAGAGAGACCCAGTACTTC
>TRBJ2-7|.|.|TRBV3-1/TRBV3-2
CASSQETSAGGEQYF
TGTGCCAGCAGCCAAGAGACATCAGCCGGGGGCGAGCAGTACTTC
>TRBJ2-3|TRBD2|few|TRBV28
CASSLRGGPTDTQYF
TGTGCCAGCAGTTTAAGGGGAGGGCCGACAGATACGCAGTATTTT
>TRBJ1-6|TRBD1|.|TRBV5-1
CASSLVYGTDNSPLHF
TGCGCCAGCAGCTTGGTGTATGGGACAGATAATTCACCCCTCCACTTT
>TRBJ1-2|.|.|TRBV6-5
CASSFLFGSPYGYTF
TGTGCCAGCAGTTTCCTTTTTGGTAGCCCCTATGGCTACACCTTC
>TRBJ1-1|.|.|TRBV3-1/TRBV3-2
CASSWRRQGRSTEAFF
TGTGCCAGCAGCTGGCGTCGGCAGGGAAGATCCACTGAAGCTTTCTTT
>TRBJ1-4|.|.|TRBV7-6
CASSPSGLGSEKLFF
TGTGCCAGCAGCCCCTCTGGACTGGGGAGTGAAAAACTGTTTTTT
>TRBJ2-4|.|.|TRBV6-6
CASSQERAKNIQYF
TGTGCCAGCAGCCAAGAGCGAGCCAAAAACATTCAGTACTTC
>TRBJ2-7|.|.|TRBV6-5
CASSYSPGGNSYEQYF
TGTGCCAGCAGTTACTCGCCAGGGGGGAACTCCTACGAGCAGTACTTC
>TRBJ1-2|TRBD1|.|TRBV7-9
CASSSRQGRANYGYTF
TGTGCCAGCAGCTCCCGACAGGGGAGGGCTAACTATGGCTACACCTTC